This passage covers 4 T cell receptor beta chains from one sample sequenced in a study of regulatory T cells in long-lasting Graves disease. Arm-PCR of CDR3 regions with iRepertoire HTBI primers generated TCR beta libraries. From the multiplex PCR reads, TCRdb called clonotypes with MiXCR, one entry per CDR3 protein. Of a few hundred thousand distinct CDR3 sequences in the sample, 20% to 25% were seen once. As for time point: persistent/refractory GD, antithyroid drugs over 5 years with positive TRAb. Extracted PBMC RNA gave rise to the TCR library. The source material was peripheral blood mononuclear cells (PBMCs), sampled when the disease was refractory, from a patient treated with antithyroid drugs. The source of these receptors is a female donor with Graves disease.

This clonotype was recorded at least ten times. V is TRBV6-1 and J is TRBJ2-4; the D gene is possibly TRBD2 (5 bases). This CDR3 comprises 14 residues. V lost 0 bases and J 7 bases, leaving 10 bases between the germline ends. The V gene's germline CDR1 is MNHNS and CDR2 SASEGT. This chain's CDR3 is CASSEAGVANIQYF. The CDR3 DNA follows: TGTGCCAGCAGTGAAGCTGGGGTAGCGAACATTCAGTACTTC.

DNA of the CDR3: TGTGCCAGCAGTATAATTCTATGGACTAGCGGGGCCTACGAGCAGTACTTC. Its translation is CASSIILWTSGAYEQYF. The gene calls are TRBV6-1 and TRBJ2-7; 12 nucleotides line up with TRBD2. The CDR3 sequence is 17 residues long. Germline assignment: CDR1 MNHNS and CDR2 SASEGT. V trimming: 5 bases; J trimming: 2 bases; junction bases outside the gene matches: 10.

There are many counts of this clonotype. The chain recombines TRBV27 with TRBJ2-7, with D unresolved. The CDR3 has 13 residues. The V gene lost 6 bases and the J gene lost 3 bases, with 12 bases spanning the gap. Germline lookup yields CDR1 MNHEY and CDR2 SMNVEV (reference sequence). CDR3 coding DNA: TGTGCCAGCAGCAGAGACATTTTCTACGAGCAGTACTTC. Translated: CASSRDIFYEQYF.

This clonotype was counted at least ten times. The chain's CDR3 is CASRYGTGGGQPQHF. CDR3 nucleotides: TGTGCCAGTAGGTATGGGACAGGGGGCGGACAGCCCCAGCATTTT. The chain combines TRBV28 with TRBJ1-5; TRBD1 aligns across 12 bases. Germline V gene data show CDR1 as MDHEN and CDR2 as SYDVKM. The CDR3 length is 15 residues. V lost 9 bases, J lost 7 bases, and 10 bases stayed unmatched.